This T cell receptor (beta chain) was sequenced for a study of beta chain features in type 1 diabetes. Across the whole study: Researchers looked at roughly 110 million sorted cells across all samples.

The whole isolated RNA underwent reverse transcription, so sequencing captured expressed TCRB transcripts. Data came from immunoSEQ multiplex PCR; TCRdb stores just in-frame clones and leaves some out. The sample includes 200,000 to 250,000 clones, around 9.9% of them seen just once. Germline V gene lookup returns CDR1 MDHEN and CDR2 SYDVKM. This CDR3 is built from 12 residues. V gave up 6 bases and J gave up 6 bases; unmatched junction bases: 3. Notes on this clone: What it binds is unknown.

General study results and limits: TCRB CDR3s were moderately but significantly shorter in Type 1 diabetes patients in all four CD4+ subsets. Insertions were fewer and deletions more numerous at VDJ junctions in type 1 diabetes patients. Over-representation of high TCR-expressing cells was a possible consequence of cDNA sequencing.

The rearrangement links TRBV28 to TRBJ2-5; 8 bases are a match to TRBD2. The receptor comes from a man aged 18 to 35 in good health. Sequenced sample: central memory CD4+ T cells from blood. Here the CDR3 reads CASRREEQTQYF. The CDR3 bases are TGTGCCAGCAGGCGGGAGGAGCAGACCCAGTACTTC.